This entry features one T cell receptor (beta chain) sequence. A single record per CDR3 protein comes from TCRdb applying MiXCR to the reads. Of 80,000 to 100,000 distinct CDR3 sequences listed, roughly 30% are singletons. The data are from a study of type 1 regulatory T cells. Study summary: T-allo10 is a Tr1-enriched, alloantigen-specific CD4 T cell product made in vitro.

Trimming took 9 bases from V and 3 from J, leaving 15 bases between them. This CDR3 comprises 13 residues. Germline V gene sequence: CDR1 SGHNT, CDR2 YYREEE (reference sequence). This clonotype was obtained from a human donor in good health. The chain combines TRBV5-4 with TRBJ2-5; no clear D. The sequenced sample consisted of CD4+ T cells, either the whole sample or a sorted fraction (not recorded which). The CDR3 bases are TGTGCCACACGCAGAGGAAGGGAAGAGACCCAGTACTTC. Translated: CATRRGREETQYF.